The present T cell receptor (beta chain) was sequenced within a study of memory CD4+ T cells and cytomegalovirus serostatus. The study's findings and limits: 67 of 164 known CMV-associated TCRbeta sequences appeared in CD4+ memory.

Sequencing used immunoSEQ multiplex PCR; TCRdb keeps in-frame clones, though not all of them. The sample yields tens of thousands of clones, around 83% seen once. Single viable CD3+CD4+CD8-CD45RO+ cells were sorted as the memory CD4+ T cells. V lost 3 bases and J 6 bases, leaving 5 bases between the germline ends. The CDR3 extends over 10 amino acids. Germline CDR1 DFQATT, CDR2 SNEGSKA (reference sequence). Comment on this clone: Its antigen is unknown.

Specimen: memory CD4+ T cells from blood. The V gene is TRBV20-1, the J gene TRBJ1-2, with D uncertain. The origin of this receptor is an adult in good health and CMV-seropositive. Written as DNA, the CDR3 is TGCAGTGCTAGCCGGAATGGCTACACCTTC. Amino acid sequence: CSASRNGYTF.